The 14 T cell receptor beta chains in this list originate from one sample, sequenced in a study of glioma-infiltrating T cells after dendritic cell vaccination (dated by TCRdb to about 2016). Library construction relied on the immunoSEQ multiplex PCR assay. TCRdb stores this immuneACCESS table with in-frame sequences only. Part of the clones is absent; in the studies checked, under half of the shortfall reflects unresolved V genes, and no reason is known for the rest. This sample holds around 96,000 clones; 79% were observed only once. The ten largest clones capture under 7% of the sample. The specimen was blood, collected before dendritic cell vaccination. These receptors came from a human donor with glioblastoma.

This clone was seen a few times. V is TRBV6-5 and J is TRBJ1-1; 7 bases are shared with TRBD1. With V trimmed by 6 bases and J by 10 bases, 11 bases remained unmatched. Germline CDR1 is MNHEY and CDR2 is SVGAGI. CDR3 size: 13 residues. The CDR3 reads CASRPPTGVGAFF. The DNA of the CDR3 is TGTGCCAGCAGACCCCCCACAGGGGTAGGAGCTTTCTTT.

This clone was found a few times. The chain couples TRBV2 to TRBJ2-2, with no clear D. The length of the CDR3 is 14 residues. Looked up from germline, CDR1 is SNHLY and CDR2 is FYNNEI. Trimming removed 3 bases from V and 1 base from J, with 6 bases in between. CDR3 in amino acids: CASSDSLNTGELFF. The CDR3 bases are TGTGCCAGCAGTGATAGTCTGAACACCGGGGAGCTGTTTTTT.

The DNA of the CDR3 is TGTGCCTGGAGTGTAGGAGCGGGGGATAGCAATCAGCCCCAGCATTTT. This translates into CAWSVGAGDSNQPQHF. The rearrangement uses TRBV30 and TRBJ1-5; possibly TRBD1 for D (5 bases). The V gene lost 0 bases and the J gene lost 0 bases, with 12 bases spanning the gap. The CDR3 runs to 16 residues. Germline V gives CDR1 GTSNPN, CDR2 SVGIG (reference sequence).

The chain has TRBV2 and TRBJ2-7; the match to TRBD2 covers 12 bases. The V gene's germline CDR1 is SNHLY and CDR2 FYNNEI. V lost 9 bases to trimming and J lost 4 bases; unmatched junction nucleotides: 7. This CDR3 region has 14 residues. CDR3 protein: CASKLAGGPYEQYF. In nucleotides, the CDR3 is TGTGCCAGTAAGCTAGCGGGGGGGCCATACGAGCAGTACTTC.

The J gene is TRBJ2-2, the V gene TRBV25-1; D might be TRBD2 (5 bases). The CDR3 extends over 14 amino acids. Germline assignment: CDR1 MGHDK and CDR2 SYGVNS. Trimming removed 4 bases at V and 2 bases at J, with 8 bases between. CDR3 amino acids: CASSVTTNTGELFF. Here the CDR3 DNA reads TGTGCCAGCAGTGTGACTACCAACACCGGGGAGCTGTTTTTT.

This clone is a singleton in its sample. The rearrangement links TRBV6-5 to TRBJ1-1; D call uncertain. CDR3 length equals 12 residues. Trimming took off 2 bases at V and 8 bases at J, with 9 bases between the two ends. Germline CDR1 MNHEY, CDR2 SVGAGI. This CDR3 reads CASSYSQSEAFF. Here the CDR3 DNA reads TGTGCCAGCAGTTACAGTCAGTCAGAAGCTTTCTTT.

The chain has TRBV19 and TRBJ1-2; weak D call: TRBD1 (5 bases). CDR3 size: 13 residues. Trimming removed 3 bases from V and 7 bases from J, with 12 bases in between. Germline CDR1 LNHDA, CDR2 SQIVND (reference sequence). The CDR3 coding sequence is TGTGCCAGTAGTATCGCAGGGATGCGTGGCTACACCTTC. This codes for CASSIAGMRGYTF.

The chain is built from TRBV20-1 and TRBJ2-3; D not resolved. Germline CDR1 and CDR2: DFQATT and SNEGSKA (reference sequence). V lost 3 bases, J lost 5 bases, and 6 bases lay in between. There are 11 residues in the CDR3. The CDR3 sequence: CSARTKDTQYF. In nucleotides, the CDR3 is TGCAGTGCTAGGACAAAAGATACGCAGTATTTT.

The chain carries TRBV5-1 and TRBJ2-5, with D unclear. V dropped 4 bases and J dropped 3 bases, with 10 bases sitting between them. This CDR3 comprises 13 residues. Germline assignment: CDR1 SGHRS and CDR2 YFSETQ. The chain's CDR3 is CASSPGDEETQYF. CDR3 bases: TGCGCCAGCAGCCCTGGAGACGAAGAGACCCAGTACTTC.

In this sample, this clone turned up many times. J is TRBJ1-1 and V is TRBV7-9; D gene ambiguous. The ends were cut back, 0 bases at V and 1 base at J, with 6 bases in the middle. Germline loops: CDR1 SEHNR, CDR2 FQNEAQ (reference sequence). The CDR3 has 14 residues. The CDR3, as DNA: TGTGCCAGCAGCTTAGCAGGGAGGAACACTGAAGCTTTCTTT. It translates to CASSLAGRNTEAFF.

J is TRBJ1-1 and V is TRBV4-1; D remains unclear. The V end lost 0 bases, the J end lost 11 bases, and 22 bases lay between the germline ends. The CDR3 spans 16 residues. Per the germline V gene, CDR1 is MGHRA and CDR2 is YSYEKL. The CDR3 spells CASSQERRGGSRNAFF. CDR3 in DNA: TGCGCCAGCAGCCAAGAACGAAGAGGAGGGAGCCGTAATGCTTTCTTT.

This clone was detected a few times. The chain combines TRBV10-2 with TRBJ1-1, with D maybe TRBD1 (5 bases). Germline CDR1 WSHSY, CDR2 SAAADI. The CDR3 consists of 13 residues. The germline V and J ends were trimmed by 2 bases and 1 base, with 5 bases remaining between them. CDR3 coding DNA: TGCGCCAGCAGTGAGCAGGGGAACACTGAAGCTTTCTTT. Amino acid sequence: CASSEQGNTEAFF.

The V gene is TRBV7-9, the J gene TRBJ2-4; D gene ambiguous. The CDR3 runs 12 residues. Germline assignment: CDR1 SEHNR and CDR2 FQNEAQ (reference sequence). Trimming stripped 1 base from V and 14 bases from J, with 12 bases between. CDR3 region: CASSLDHWAEYF. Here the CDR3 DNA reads TGTGCCAGCAGCTTAGATCACTGGGCCGAGTACTTC.

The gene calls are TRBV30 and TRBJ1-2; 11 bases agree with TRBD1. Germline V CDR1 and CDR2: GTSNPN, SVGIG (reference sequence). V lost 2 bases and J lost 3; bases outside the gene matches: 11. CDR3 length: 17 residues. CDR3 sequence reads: CAWSPYTGTGGDYGYTF. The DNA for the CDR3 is TGTGCCTGGAGTCCATACACCGGGACAGGGGGGGACTATGGCTACACCTTC.